This T cell receptor beta chain stems from a study of T cell changes during pregnancy in multiple sclerosis. This CDR3 contains 16 residues. V was cut by 5 bases and J by 3 bases, with 20 bases left in between. Germline V CDR1 and CDR2: MNHEY, SMNVEV (reference sequence). Clones were read by immunoSEQ multiplex PCR, and TCRdb kept only the in-frame ones, dropping some. Seen here are 70,000 to 95,000 clones, 85% to 95% observed once, and the top ten hold 2.2%. The sequences come from peripheral blood, collected in the third trimester of pregnancy. The J gene is TRBJ2-7, the V gene TRBV27; D is unresolved. The clonotype originates from a female donor with multiple sclerosis, enrolled in a pregnancy study. DNA for the CDR3: TGTGCCAGCAGTCCAACCCGCCGGAGTAATAACTACGAGCAGTACTTC. Its protein product is CASSPTRRSNNYEQYF.